A selection of T cell receptor beta chains follows, all from one sample in a study of T-cell reconstitution after alpha-beta-depleted transplantation in children. TCRdb analysed the PCR reads with MiXCR anew, one entry per CDR3 protein. This repertoire shows about 130,000 distinct CDR3 sequences, 8% to 10% found once; its top ten account for 24%. The sequencing here drew on PBMCs, mostly from graft donor cells, taken 180 days after TCRalphabeta/CD19-depleted stem cell transplant. The receptors originated from a girl under three years old who had a stem cell transplant for combined immunodeficiency, so the T cells may come from the graft donor. Both conserved end residues are trimmed from each CDR3. Fields, in order: V gene, J gene, CDR3 protein.

v_gene: TRBV5-6; j_gene: TRBJ2-5; CDR3aa: ASSLFSADFTQY
v_gene: TRBV20-1; j_gene: TRBJ1-2; CDR3aa: SARLVQRGYGYT
v_gene: TRBV12-3/TRBV12-4; j_gene: TRBJ2-7; CDR3aa: ASSLFHGGTSYEQY
v_gene: TRBV18; j_gene: TRBJ2-1; CDR3aa: ASSPLAVSYNEQF
v_gene: TRBV4-3; j_gene: TRBJ2-7; CDR3aa: ASSQDRRLSREQY
v_gene: TRBV28; j_gene: TRBJ2-3; CDR3aa: ASSGTGLPDTQY
v_gene: TRBV9; j_gene: TRBJ1-5; CDR3aa: ASSVGVSNQPQH
v_gene: TRBV20-1; j_gene: TRBJ1-2; CDR3aa: SAYTQDTYGYT
v_gene: TRBV6-1; j_gene: TRBJ2-7; CDR3aa: ASSPRDRLHYEQY
v_gene: TRBV12-3/TRBV12-4; j_gene: TRBJ2-3; CDR3aa: ASRPVAGAAEHTQY
v_gene: TRBV7-2; j_gene: TRBJ2-5; CDR3aa: ASSRARDRGRETQY
v_gene: TRBV5-6; j_gene: TRBJ1-6; CDR3aa: ASSGLTAYSPLH